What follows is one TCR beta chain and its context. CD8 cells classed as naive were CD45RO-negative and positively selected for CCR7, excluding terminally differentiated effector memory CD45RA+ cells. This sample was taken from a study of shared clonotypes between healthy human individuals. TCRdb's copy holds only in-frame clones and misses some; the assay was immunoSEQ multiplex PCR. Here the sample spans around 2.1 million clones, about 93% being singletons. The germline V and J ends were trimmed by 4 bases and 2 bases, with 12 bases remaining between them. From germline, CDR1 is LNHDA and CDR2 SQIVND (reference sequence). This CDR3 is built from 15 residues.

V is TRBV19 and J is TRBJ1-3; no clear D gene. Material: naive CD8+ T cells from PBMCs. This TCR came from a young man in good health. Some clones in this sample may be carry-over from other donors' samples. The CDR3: CASSSDLRAGNTIYF. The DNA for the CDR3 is TGTGCCAGTAGTAGCGACCTAAGGGCTGGAAACACCATATATTTT.